The 10 T cell receptor beta chains listed next were all sequenced from one sample in a study of a mutant IDH1 vaccine in newly diagnosed glioma. The method was immunoSEQ multiplex PCR; TCRdb's version includes in-frame clones alone and lacks a portion of them. The sample lists around 67,000 clones, approximately 82% occurring once. Stated time point: baseline, week 1 (first vaccination visit). As to treatment: pre-vaccination baseline after standard-of-care therapy. Here the sequenced sample was peripheral blood mononuclear cells (PBMCs), taken from a glioma patient treated with radiotherapy, temozolomide or both. These receptors came from a woman younger than 30 with glioma. Some clones in this sample may be carry-over from other donors' samples.

The V gene is TRBV9, the J gene TRBJ1-1; no clear D. The CDR3 extends over 15 amino acids. V was pared by 0 bases and J by 0 bases, with 9 bases between. CDR1 is SGDLS, CDR2 YYNGEE, per germline. The DNA for the CDR3 is TGTGCCAGCAGCGTAGTGGGCAGCATGAACACTGAAGCTTTCTTT. The encoded protein is CASSVVGSMNTEAFF. Combining the CDR3 with reference TRBV9 and TRBJ1-1 gives the whole variable domain DSGVTQTPKHLITATGQRVTLRCSPRSGDLSVYWYQQSLDQGLQFLIQYYNGEERAKGNILERFSAQQFPDLHSELNLSSLELGDSALYFCASSVVGSMNTEAFFGQGTRLTVV.

The chain is built from TRBV6-5 and TRBJ1-5, with 10 bases fitting TRBD1. This CDR3 region has 13 residues. Germline CDR1 MNHEY, CDR2 SVGAGI. Trimming cost V 5 bases and J 5 bases; bases outside gene matches: 0. For the CDR3, the DNA is TGTGCCAGCAGTGGACAGGGGGATCAGCCCCAGCATTTT. Translation gives CASSGQGDQPQHF.

This rearrangement joins TRBV15 to TRBJ2-7; D not certain. The CDR3 is 14 residues long. Trimming took 0 bases from V and 6 from J, leaving 12 bases between them. Germline V gene lookup returns CDR1 LNHNV and CDR2 YYDKDF (reference sequence). The CDR3 spells CATSRDRSGREQYF. CDR3 DNA: TGTGCCACCAGCAGAGATCGTTCCGGGCGCGAGCAGTACTTC. The variable domain in full, completed from reference TRBV15 and TRBJ2-7, reads DAMVIQNPRYQVTQFGKPVTLSCSQTLNHNVMYWYQQKSSQAPKLLFHYYDKDFNNEADTPDNFQSRRPNTSFCFLDIRSPGLGDTAMYLCATSRDRSGREQYFGPGTRLTVT.

The chain combines TRBV6-5 with TRBJ1-5; D is unresolved. The CDR3 is 14 residues long. Germline V gene data show CDR1 as MNHEY and CDR2 as SVGAGI. V was pared by 4 bases and J by 0 bases, with 7 bases between. For the CDR3, the DNA is TGTGCCAGCAGTTTTCGGGGTAGCAATCAGCCCCAGCATTTT. Encoded protein: CASSFRGSNQPQHF.

The V call is TRBV29-1, the J call TRBJ1-1; 9 positions agree with TRBD1. V shed 6 bases and J 5 bases; nucleotides not matched to a gene: 7. This CDR3 has 13 residues. Per germline, CDR1 SQVTM and CDR2 ANQGSEA. The DNA for the CDR3 is TGCAGCGTCCTACAGGGGGCAGGAACTGAAGCTTTCTTT. Amino acids: CSVLQGAGTEAFF. The entire variable domain, with the rest obtained from reference TRBV29-1 and TRBJ1-1, is as follows: SAVISQKPSRDICQRGTSLTIQCQVDSQVTMMFWYRQQPGQSLTLIATANQGSEATYESGFVIDKFPISRPNLTFSTLTVSNMSPEDSSIYLCSVLQGAGTEAFFGQGTRLTVV.

The rearrangement links TRBV7-2 to TRBJ1-2; 9 bases match TRBD1. J lost 4 bases, V lost 5 bases, and 11 bases had no gene match. This CDR3 is built from 16 residues. The V gene's germline CDR1 is SGHTA and CDR2 FQGNSA. In nucleotides, the CDR3 is TGTGCCAGCAGCCCGCAGACAGGGGGGGCTAGCTATGGCTACACCTTC. As protein: CASSPQTGGASYGYTF.

The V call is TRBV5-1, the J call TRBJ2-7; D perhaps matches TRBD1 (5 bases). Trimming cost V 3 bases and J 7 bases, with 17 bases left between them. This CDR3 has 14 amino acids. In germline, CDR1 is SGHRS, CDR2 YFSETQ. The CDR3 coding sequence is TGCGCCAGCAGCTGGGGCCCTCGGGCGGTGGAGCAGTACTTC. The encoded protein is CASSWGPRAVEQYF.

The chain uses TRBV5-1 and TRBJ1-5, with a possible D match to TRBD1 (5 bases). Germline V gene sequence: CDR1 SGHRS, CDR2 YFSETQ. The CDR3 has 15 residues. Trimming cost V 4 bases and J 4 bases, with 15 bases left between them. CDR3 bases: TGCGCCAGCAGCCCCGGGAGGGGATATAATCAGCCCCAGCATTTT. Its translation is CASSPGRGYNQPQHF.

The CDR3 bases are TGTGCCAGCCGAGGGACCGACAATCGTAATGGCTACACCTTC. Residues: CASRGTDNRNGYTF. The V call is TRBV2, the J call TRBJ1-2; D possibly corresponds to TRBD1 (5 bases). The germline V gene has CDR1 SNHLY and CDR2 FYNNEI. The CDR3 contains 14 residues. V was cut by 8 bases and J by 6 bases, with 19 bases left in between.

CDR3 sequence reads: CASSLARNRGSNTEAFF. CDR3 DNA sequence: TGTGCCAGCAGCTTAGCCCGGAACAGGGGGTCGAACACTGAAGCTTTCTTT. The V and J genes are TRBV7-9 and TRBJ1-1; TRBD1 matches 8 bases. V was pared by 0 bases and J by 1 base, with 7 bases of the junction left unmatched. There are 17 residues in the CDR3. The germline V gene has CDR1 SEHNR and CDR2 FQNEAQ (reference sequence).